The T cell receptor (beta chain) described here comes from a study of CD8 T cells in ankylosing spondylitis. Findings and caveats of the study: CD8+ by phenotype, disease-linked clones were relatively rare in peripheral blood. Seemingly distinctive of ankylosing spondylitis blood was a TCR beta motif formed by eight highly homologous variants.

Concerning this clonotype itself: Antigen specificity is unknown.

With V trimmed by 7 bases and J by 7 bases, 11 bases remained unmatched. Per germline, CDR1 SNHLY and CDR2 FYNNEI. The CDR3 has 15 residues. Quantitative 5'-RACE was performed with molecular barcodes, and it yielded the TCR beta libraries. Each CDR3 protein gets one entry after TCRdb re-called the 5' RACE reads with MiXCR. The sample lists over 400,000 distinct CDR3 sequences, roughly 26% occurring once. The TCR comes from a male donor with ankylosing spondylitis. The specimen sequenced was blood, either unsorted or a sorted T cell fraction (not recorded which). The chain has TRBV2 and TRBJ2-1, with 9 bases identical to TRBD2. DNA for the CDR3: TGTGCCAGCACCCTCCTGGCTAGCGGGGCAAATGAGCAGTTCTTC. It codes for CASTLLASGANEQFF.